This is a list of T cell receptor beta chains from one sample in a study of vaccination and CD4 T cells after COVID-19. What these receptors recognize is not known. TCRdb reanalysed the PCR reads using MiXCR and keeps one entry per CDR3 protein. The sample lists 25,000 to 30,000 distinct CDR3 sequences, roughly two fifths occurring once. Sequencing used CD4+ T cells from blood, cultured in vitro, obtained about 7 months after SARS-CoV-2 vaccination. The receptor source for this set is a human donor who had recovered from COVID-19. Each CDR3 is given without its conserved first and last residue. Size values are once, few and many counts, or a class for expanded clones, and some rows have none.

V	J	size	CDR3
TRBV20-1	TRBJ2-5	medium-sized	SARTGDQRETQY
TRBV7-3	TRBJ1-2	NA	ASSPLIGVGYT
TRBV7-9	TRBJ2-3	NA	ASSQSPGGGRGTDTQY
TRBV15	TRBJ1-6	medium-sized	ATSREQYNSPLH
TRBV20-1	TRBJ2-5	NA	SASTVLAGQETQY
TRBV20-1	TRBJ2-2	NA	SAKAYTGELF
TRBV5-6	TRBJ2-1	NA	ASSLVSGIYNEQF
TRBV20-1	TRBJ2-3	NA	SARGTESTDTQY
TRBV19	TRBJ2-7	NA	ARLGPYEQY
TRBV6-2/TRBV6-3	TRBJ2-7	few	ASSYSFGSEQY
TRBV20-1	TRBJ2-7	few	SARGPQTRVAYEQY
TRBV20-1	TRBJ1-5	NA	SAGQRRGQPQH
TRBV20-1	TRBJ2-7	NA	SASGSSYEQY
TRBV20-1	TRBJ2-1	NA	SAREGGLAAANEQF
TRBV20-1	TRBJ2-5	NA	GSRGQYQETQY
TRBV6-2/TRBV6-3	TRBJ2-7	NA	ASPPTWETLYEQY
TRBV6-5	TRBJ1-6	NA	ASSYAGGDGSPLH
TRBV19	TRBJ1-5	NA	ASTSVNSNQPQH
TRBV19	TRBJ1-2	NA	ASSIVVGDGYT
TRBV5-4	TRBJ2-5	NA	ASSLGLAQETQY
TRBV7-3	TRBJ2-7	NA	ASSPPVGEENEQY
TRBV19	TRBJ1-5	NA	ASRTTGAGNQPQH
TRBV20-1	TRBJ2-5	few	SARAVAGKQTQY
TRBV19	TRBJ1-5	few	ASSIGPQPQH
TRBV24-1	TRBJ1-2	NA	ATSEEAGRGYT
TRBV20-1	TRBJ2-2	NA	SARLNRADDTGELF
TRBV7-2	TRBJ2-3	few	ASSLDYTQY
TRBV20-1	TRBJ1-2	few	SASWGVDGYT
TRBV20-1	TRBJ2-3	few	SARVPGLTDTQY
TRBV20-1	TRBJ2-1	NA	SARDDLINEQF
TRBV2	TRBJ2-7	NA	ASSGGYEQY
TRBV20-1	TRBJ2-5	NA	SARDLAGYQETQY
TRBV4-2	TRBJ1-6	few	ASSPRTATNSPLH
TRBV27	TRBJ2-7	NA	ASSLERRSYEQY
TRBV6-2/TRBV6-3	TRBJ2-7	NA	ASSVAVDGSYEQY
TRBV7-2	TRBJ2-3	NA	ASSPTVVTDTQY
TRBV11-3	TRBJ2-5	medium-sized	ASSSRTGAHREQETQY